This is a list of T cell receptor beta chains from one sample in a study of Graves' ophthalmopathy and Graves' hyperthyroidism. TCRdb reprocessed the multiplex PCR reads with MiXCR, giving one entry per CDR3 protein. The profile shows about 620,000 distinct CDR3 sequences, about 24% of them singletons. Material: peripheral blood. These receptors all come from a woman between 18 and 29 years old with stable Graves' hyperthyroidism. Some clones in this sample may be carry-over from other donors' samples. CDR3s include the opening cysteine and the closing phenylalanine or tryptophan. The order of the fields is CDR3 length, V gene, CDR3 protein.

cdr3_length: 15
v_call: TRBV6-1
cdr3_aa: CASSEQKNRVHGYTF

cdr3_length: 13
v_call: TRBV19
cdr3_aa: CASSMGIDTEAFF

cdr3_length: 13
v_call: TRBV7-9
cdr3_aa: CASTPETRHEQYF

cdr3_length: 12
v_call: TRBV6-2/TRBV6-3
cdr3_aa: CASAEQGDEQFF

cdr3_length: 13
v_call: TRBV6-1
cdr3_aa: CASRATLNQPQHF

cdr3_length: 13
v_call: TRBV4-2
cdr3_aa: CASSQGEHYEQYF

cdr3_length: 12
v_call: TRBV20-1
cdr3_aa: CSASDRGHEQYF

cdr3_length: 16
v_call: TRBV6-4
cdr3_aa: CASNYHGLAATGELFF

cdr3_length: 16
v_call: TRBV7-8
cdr3_aa: CASSSGLAGDQETQYF

cdr3_length: 15
v_call: TRBV19
cdr3_aa: CASSPEVAGAYEQYF

cdr3_length: 15
v_call: TRBV9
cdr3_aa: CASSSSQEPNTEAFF

cdr3_length: 14
v_call: TRBV12-3/TRBV12-4
cdr3_aa: CASSPDRDSYEQYF

cdr3_length: 15
v_call: TRBV7-2
cdr3_aa: CASRNVGYSNQPQHF

cdr3_length: 16
v_call: TRBV5-1
cdr3_aa: CASSLETSGGTYEQYF

cdr3_length: 15
v_call: TRBV10-1
cdr3_aa: CASSENLEGNTEAFF

cdr3_length: 13
v_call: TRBV5-5
cdr3_aa: CASSLRWGTEAFF

cdr3_length: 16
v_call: TRBV19
cdr3_aa: CASSETSGQFKNIQYF

cdr3_length: 14
v_call: TRBV11-1
cdr3_aa: CASSLGQGTTEAFF

cdr3_length: 17
v_call: TRBV15
cdr3_aa: CATSRERDRGPNYGYTF

cdr3_length: 14
v_call: TRBV12-3/TRBV12-4
cdr3_aa: CASSPLRLRTEAFF

cdr3_length: 18
v_call: TRBV20-1
cdr3_aa: CSARDQGRAGGRTGELFF

cdr3_length: 14
v_call: TRBV11-2
cdr3_aa: CASSLGGVGVTQYF

cdr3_length: 14
v_call: TRBV28
cdr3_aa: CASTSNRVGAEAFF

cdr3_length: 15
v_call: TRBV11-2
cdr3_aa: CASSLYRGTDTEAFF

cdr3_length: 13
v_call: TRBV2
cdr3_aa: CASRLGNPETQYF

cdr3_length: 13
v_call: TRBV12-3/TRBV12-4
cdr3_aa: CASSLGRADGYTF

cdr3_length: 15
v_call: TRBV30
cdr3_aa: CAWSGLEDRQSPLHF

cdr3_length: 15
v_call: TRBV6-5
cdr3_aa: CASSYGYPNNQPQHF

cdr3_length: 11
v_call: TRBV25-1
cdr3_aa: CASGGWTEACF

cdr3_length: 13
v_call: TRBV20-1
cdr3_aa: CSARDLENTEAFF

cdr3_length: 17
v_call: TRBV19
cdr3_aa: CASSIGGQARLSNGYTF

cdr3_length: 18
v_call: TRBV11-1
cdr3_aa: CASSLPPMTLRGPYEQYF

cdr3_length: 15
v_call: TRBV10-3
cdr3_aa: CAISPGRRGTDEQYF

cdr3_length: 14
v_call: TRBV19
cdr3_aa: CASSVHISNQPQHF

cdr3_length: 15
v_call: TRBV12-3/TRBV12-4
cdr3_aa: CASSQQGNGNQPQHF

cdr3_length: 13
v_call: TRBV6-5
cdr3_aa: CASSATVYYGYTF

cdr3_length: 15
v_call: TRBV25-1
cdr3_aa: CASSDRGLLADTQYF

cdr3_length: 16
v_call: TRBV19
cdr3_aa: CASSLGPGTGLETQYF

cdr3_length: 15
v_call: TRBV5-1
cdr3_aa: CASSLGTGRAYEQYF

cdr3_length: 13
v_call: TRBV7-2
cdr3_aa: CASSLLPRDSYTF

cdr3_length: 15
v_call: TRBV7-8
cdr3_aa: CASSQTGRGDTEAFF

cdr3_length: 14
v_call: TRBV7-2
cdr3_aa: CASSLAGGPYEQYF

cdr3_length: 15
v_call: TRBV19
cdr3_aa: CASSPRGLSNQPQHF

cdr3_length: 14
v_call: TRBV15
cdr3_aa: CATTDGGSNQPQHF

cdr3_length: 15
v_call: TRBV7-9
cdr3_aa: CASSPGIGDTGELFF

cdr3_length: 13
v_call: TRBV18
cdr3_aa: CASSPDSSYGYTF

cdr3_length: 13
v_call: TRBV19
cdr3_aa: CASSMTSAETQYF

cdr3_length: 12
v_call: TRBV28
cdr3_aa: CASSFSRDGYTF

cdr3_length: 16
v_call: TRBV20-1
cdr3_aa: CSARDLTSGAAYEQYF

cdr3_length: 14
v_call: TRBV27
cdr3_aa: CASSLIEEGTEAFF

cdr3_length: 16
v_call: TRBV5-1
cdr3_aa: CASSGRGTAWGNTIYF

cdr3_length: 15
v_call: TRBV6-1
cdr3_aa: CASRRTGGLNQPQHF

cdr3_length: 17
v_call: TRBV12-3/TRBV12-4
cdr3_aa: CASTKFRDTLSTDTQYF

cdr3_length: 19
v_call: TRBV6-2/TRBV6-3
cdr3_aa: CASSYTPYSGRAFGGELFF

cdr3_length: 16
v_call: TRBV12-3/TRBV12-4
cdr3_aa: CASSSTGGVGGNTIYF

cdr3_length: 13
v_call: TRBV6-5
cdr3_aa: CASSFPQSTEAFF

cdr3_length: 14
v_call: TRBV7-2
cdr3_aa: CASSPRAANTEAFF